Listed below are T cell receptor beta chains from one sample, sequenced in a study of PD-L1 blockade in urothelial cancer. TCRdb's copy holds only in-frame clones and misses some; the assay was immunoSEQ multiplex PCR. The data contain around 63,000 clones, about 81% of them seen just once; the ten biggest clones take up around 1.6%. The input for sequencing was PBMCs, taken around atezolizumab (anti-PD-L1) treatment. These receptors all come from a man aged 70 or older with urothelial cancer. Each CDR3 is given with its conserved first and last residue. A D gene is named only where the DNA matches it firmly. Where a row states a size, it is once, few, many or the class of an expanded clone; other rows omit it.

cdr3_length: 14
v_call: TRBV28
j_call: TRBJ2-1
clone_size: NA
d_call: TRBD1
cdr3_nt: TGTGCCAGCAGTTTAGGGACAGGGGCTTCTGAGCAGTTCTTC
cdr3_aa: CASSLGTGASEQFF

cdr3_length: 12
v_call: TRBV2
j_call: TRBJ2-7
clone_size: NA
d_call: NA
cdr3_nt: TGTGCCAGCAGTGAAGTAGAATACGAGCAGTACTTC
cdr3_aa: CASSEVEYEQYF

cdr3_length: 12
v_call: TRBV7-9
j_call: TRBJ2-4
clone_size: NA
d_call: NA
cdr3_nt: TGTGCCAGCAGTCATAACAGTAACATTCAGTACTTC
cdr3_aa: CASSHNSNIQYF

cdr3_length: 17
v_call: TRBV15
j_call: TRBJ2-7
clone_size: NA
d_call: TRBD2
cdr3_nt: TGTGCCACCAGCGAGCGACTAGCGGGTAGGCCATCCTACGAGCAGTACTTC
cdr3_aa: CATSERLAGRPSYEQYF

cdr3_length: 15
v_call: TRBV6-1
j_call: TRBJ1-1
clone_size: NA
d_call: TRBD1
cdr3_nt: TGTGCCAGCAGCTCAGGACAGGGGGCTTACACTGAAGCTTTCTTT
cdr3_aa: CASSSGQGAYTEAFF

cdr3_length: 13
v_call: TRBV27
j_call: TRBJ1-2
clone_size: NA
d_call: NA
cdr3_nt: TGTGCCAGCAGACCCGGACAGTACGATGGCTACACCTTC
cdr3_aa: CASRPGQYDGYTF

cdr3_length: 16
v_call: TRBV4-2
j_call: TRBJ2-2
clone_size: few
d_call: NA
cdr3_nt: TGTGCCAGCAGCCAAGAGTTAGCGGCGAACACCGGGGAGCTGTTTTTT
cdr3_aa: CASSQELAANTGELFF

cdr3_length: 14
v_call: TRBV15
j_call: TRBJ1-2
clone_size: few
d_call: NA
cdr3_nt: TGTGCCACCAGCAGAGAGATCTGGGGGGATGGCTACACCTTC
cdr3_aa: CATSREIWGDGYTF

cdr3_length: 13
v_call: TRBV6-5
j_call: TRBJ1-2
clone_size: NA
d_call: TRBD1
cdr3_nt: TGTGCCAGCAGCCGCACAGGGGGTCGCGGCTACACCTTC
cdr3_aa: CASSRTGGRGYTF

cdr3_length: 14
v_call: TRBV9
j_call: TRBJ2-1
clone_size: NA
d_call: NA
cdr3_nt: TGTGCCAGCAGCGCGCCTAGCAGCTACAATGAGCAGTTCTTC
cdr3_aa: CASSAPSSYNEQFF

cdr3_length: 11
v_call: TRBV20-1
j_call: TRBJ1-2
clone_size: few
d_call: TRBD1
cdr3_nt: TGCAGTGCTCTGACAGGGGCCGGCTACACCTTC
cdr3_aa: CSALTGAGYTF

cdr3_length: 15
v_call: TRBV28
j_call: TRBJ1-4
clone_size: NA
d_call: NA
cdr3_nt: TGTGCCAGCAACTTCAACAGGGATCCTTATGAAAAACTGTTTTTT
cdr3_aa: CASNFNRDPYEKLFF

cdr3_length: 15
v_call: TRBV4-3
j_call: TRBJ1-3
clone_size: NA
d_call: TRBD1
cdr3_nt: TGCGCCAGCAGCTATACGACAGGGCCTGGAAACACCATATATTTT
cdr3_aa: CASSYTTGPGNTIYF

cdr3_length: 15
v_call: TRBV5-8
j_call: TRBJ1-4
clone_size: NA
d_call: TRBD1
cdr3_nt: TGTGCCAGCAGCTTAGGGGACAGGGCTAATGAAAAACTGTTTTTT
cdr3_aa: CASSLGDRANEKLFF

cdr3_length: 13
v_call: TRBV18
j_call: TRBJ2-3
clone_size: NA
d_call: TRBD1
cdr3_nt: TGTGCCAGCTCACTAGGACAGGCAGATACGCAGTATTTT
cdr3_aa: CASSLGQADTQYF

cdr3_length: 13
v_call: TRBV7-9
j_call: TRBJ1-3
clone_size: NA
d_call: NA
cdr3_nt: TGTGCCAGCAGCTTAGCGACACCTAACACCATATATTTT
cdr3_aa: CASSLATPNTIYF

cdr3_length: 14
v_call: TRBV18
j_call: TRBJ2-3
clone_size: NA
d_call: NA
cdr3_nt: TGTGCCAGCTCACCACCGCCGGGTACAGATACGCAGTATTTT
cdr3_aa: CASSPPPGTDTQYF

cdr3_length: 16
v_call: TRBV9
j_call: TRBJ2-7
clone_size: NA
d_call: TRBD2
cdr3_nt: TGTGCCAGCAGCGGGGGGGGACTAGCGGGAGAACTCGAGCAGTACTTC
cdr3_aa: CASSGGGLAGELEQYF

cdr3_length: 14
v_call: TRBV6-5
j_call: TRBJ2-5
clone_size: NA
d_call: TRBD2
cdr3_nt: TGTGCCAGCAGTTGGACTAGCGGCCAAGAGACCCAGTACTTC
cdr3_aa: CASSWTSGQETQYF

cdr3_length: 12
v_call: TRBV28
j_call: TRBJ1-1
clone_size: once
d_call: NA
cdr3_nt: TGTGCCAGCAGTCCGGACGGGGAGGGAGCTTTCTTT
cdr3_aa: CASSPDGEGAFF

cdr3_length: 17
v_call: TRBV7-9
j_call: TRBJ2-1
clone_size: NA
d_call: TRBD2
cdr3_nt: TGTGCCAGCAGCTTACCCGAAGCGGGAGAATACCCTAATGAGCAGTTCTTC
cdr3_aa: CASSLPEAGEYPNEQFF

cdr3_length: 15
v_call: TRBV19
j_call: TRBJ2-4
clone_size: NA
d_call: TRBD1
cdr3_nt: TGTGCCAGTAGTAGAGCGACAGGGAAGGCAAACATTCAGTACTTC
cdr3_aa: CASSRATGKANIQYF

cdr3_length: 11
v_call: TRBV25-1
j_call: TRBJ1-4
clone_size: NA
d_call: NA
cdr3_nt: TGTGCCAGCAGCCATAATGAAAAACTGTTTTTT
cdr3_aa: CASSHNEKLFF

cdr3_length: 16
v_call: TRBV19
j_call: TRBJ2-1
clone_size: NA
d_call: TRBD2
cdr3_nt: TGTGCCAGTATGCGGGGAGGGGGGACTAGCAGCAATGAGCAGTTCTTC
cdr3_aa: CASMRGGGTSSNEQFF

cdr3_length: 13
v_call: TRBV5-6
j_call: TRBJ1-2
clone_size: NA
d_call: TRBD1
cdr3_nt: TGTGCCAGCAGCTTGGGGACAGGGTATGGCTACACCTTC
cdr3_aa: CASSLGTGYGYTF

cdr3_length: 15
v_call: TRBV14
j_call: TRBJ1-2
clone_size: NA
d_call: TRBD1
cdr3_nt: TGTGCCAGCAGCCCTCGGACAGGGGGGATCTATGGCTACACCTTC
cdr3_aa: CASSPRTGGIYGYTF

cdr3_length: 14
v_call: TRBV15
j_call: TRBJ1-2
clone_size: NA
d_call: NA
cdr3_nt: TGTGCCACCAGCAGACAAGCCTCCCGGGATGGCTACACCTTC
cdr3_aa: CATSRQASRDGYTF

cdr3_length: 14
v_call: TRBV15
j_call: TRBJ2-7
clone_size: NA
d_call: TRBD1
cdr3_nt: TGTGCCACCAGCAGAGACAGGGGGACAAGCGAGCAGTACTTC
cdr3_aa: CATSRDRGTSEQYF

cdr3_length: 16
v_call: TRBV9
j_call: TRBJ2-3
clone_size: NA
d_call: TRBD2
cdr3_nt: TGTGCCAGCAGCCTCATAGCGGGAGGGCCCGTAGATACGCAGTATTTT
cdr3_aa: CASSLIAGGPVDTQYF

cdr3_length: 15
v_call: TRBV28
j_call: TRBJ2-3
clone_size: once
d_call: NA
cdr3_nt: TGTGCCAGTGGACAGAGGAAACCTAGCACAGATACGCAGTATTTT
cdr3_aa: CASGQRKPSTDTQYF

cdr3_length: 13
v_call: TRBV10-2
j_call: TRBJ1-2
clone_size: NA
d_call: NA
cdr3_nt: TGCGCCAGCAGTGAAAAGGGGAACTATGGCTACACCTTC
cdr3_aa: CASSEKGNYGYTF

cdr3_length: 12
v_call: TRBV18
j_call: TRBJ2-3
clone_size: NA
d_call: NA
cdr3_nt: TGTGCCAGCTCACCTGCCCCTACCGATTTGGATTTT
cdr3_aa: CASSPAPTDLDF

cdr3_length: 15
v_call: TRBV28
j_call: TRBJ1-5
clone_size: NA
d_call: NA
cdr3_nt: TGTGCCAGCAGTTTAGCGGGGGCGGAGGGTCAGCCCCAGCATTTT
cdr3_aa: CASSLAGAEGQPQHF

cdr3_length: 15
v_call: TRBV10-1
j_call: TRBJ2-3
clone_size: NA
d_call: NA
cdr3_nt: TGCGCCAGCAGTGTAGGTACTATTAGCACAGATACGCAGTATTTT
cdr3_aa: CASSVGTISTDTQYF

cdr3_length: 14
v_call: TRBV9
j_call: TRBJ2-7
clone_size: NA
d_call: NA
cdr3_nt: TGTGCCAGCAGCCCCACGAAAGGGGGCTACGAGCAGTACTTC
cdr3_aa: CASSPTKGGYEQYF

cdr3_length: 15
v_call: TRBV7-9
j_call: TRBJ2-3
clone_size: NA
d_call: TRBD1
cdr3_nt: TGTGCCAGCAGCTTAATGGCGGGACAGGGGGACGCGCAGTATTTT
cdr3_aa: CASSLMAGQGDAQYF

cdr3_length: 17
v_call: TRBV5-1
j_call: TRBJ2-1
clone_size: NA
d_call: TRBD2
cdr3_nt: TGCGCCAGCAGCCCCGGGACTAGCGGGAGGGCCCGATATGAGCAGTTCTTC
cdr3_aa: CASSPGTSGRARYEQFF

cdr3_length: 15
v_call: TRBV29-1
j_call: TRBJ1-2
clone_size: NA
d_call: TRBD1
cdr3_nt: TGCAGCGGCTCCGGGACAGGGCTTGTTAGTGGTGGCTACACCTTC
cdr3_aa: CSGSGTGLVSGGYTF

cdr3_length: 13
v_call: TRBV29-1
j_call: TRBJ2-7
clone_size: once
d_call: NA
cdr3_nt: TGCAGCGTTGTGCGCGGGACCACCTACGAGCAGTACTTC
cdr3_aa: CSVVRGTTYEQYF

cdr3_length: 16
v_call: TRBV5-1
j_call: TRBJ2-3
clone_size: NA
d_call: NA
cdr3_nt: TGCGCCAGCAGCTTGTCGGGGGGCGTGAGGGCAGATACGCAGTATTTT
cdr3_aa: CASSLSGGVRADTQYF

cdr3_length: 15
v_call: TRBV11-3
j_call: TRBJ2-7
clone_size: NA
d_call: NA
cdr3_nt: TGTGCCAGCAGTTCCAGATCCACAGGGCTGTACGAGCAGTACTTC
cdr3_aa: CASSSRSTGLYEQYF

cdr3_length: 13
v_call: TRBV5-5
j_call: TRBJ2-3
clone_size: NA
d_call: NA
cdr3_nt: TGTGCCAGCAGCTTCAGAGACTCGGATACGCAGTATTTT
cdr3_aa: CASSFRDSDTQYF

cdr3_length: 16
v_call: TRBV28
j_call: TRBJ2-1
clone_size: NA
d_call: TRBD2
cdr3_nt: TGTGCCAGCAGTTCGATAGCGGGAGGGCCAAACAATGAGCAGTTCTTC
cdr3_aa: CASSSIAGGPNNEQFF

cdr3_length: 16
v_call: TRBV4-1
j_call: TRBJ1-3
clone_size: NA
d_call: NA
cdr3_nt: TGCGCCAGCAGCCAAGATCCCGGGAGCTCTGGAAACACCATATATTTT
cdr3_aa: CASSQDPGSSGNTIYF

cdr3_length: 17
v_call: TRBV7-7
j_call: TRBJ2-2
clone_size: NA
d_call: TRBD2
cdr3_nt: TGTGCCAGCAGCCCCTATAGCGGGAGAAAGGGGACCGGGGAGCTGTTTTTT
cdr3_aa: CASSPYSGRKGTGELFF

cdr3_length: 13
v_call: TRBV5-1
j_call: TRBJ2-5
clone_size: NA
d_call: NA
cdr3_nt: TGCGCCAGCAGCTTGGAGCCCCAAGAGACCCAGTACTTC
cdr3_aa: CASSLEPQETQYF